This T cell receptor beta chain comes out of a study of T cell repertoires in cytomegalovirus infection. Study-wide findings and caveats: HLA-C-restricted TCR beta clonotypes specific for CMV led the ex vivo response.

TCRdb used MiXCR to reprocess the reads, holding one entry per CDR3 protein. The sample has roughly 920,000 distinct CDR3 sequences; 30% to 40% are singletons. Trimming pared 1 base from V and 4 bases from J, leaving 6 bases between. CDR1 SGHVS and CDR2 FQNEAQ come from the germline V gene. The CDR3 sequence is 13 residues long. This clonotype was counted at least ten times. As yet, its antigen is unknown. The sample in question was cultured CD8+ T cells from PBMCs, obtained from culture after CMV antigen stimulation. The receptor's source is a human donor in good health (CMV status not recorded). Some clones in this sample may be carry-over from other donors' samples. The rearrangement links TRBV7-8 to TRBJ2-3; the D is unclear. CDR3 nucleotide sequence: TGTGCCAGCAGCTTAGATCTAGCAGATACGCAGTATTTT. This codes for CASSLDLADTQYF.